These 8 T cell receptor beta chains were sequenced from one sample in a study of blood T cell repertoires in COVID-19. The repertoire was sequenced with immunoSEQ multiplex PCR; TCRdb's copy has only in-frame clones and lacks some. The sample contains fewer than 500,000 clones, 85% to 90% of which appear only once. Sequencing used PBMCs or T cells enriched from blood (not recorded which). These receptors were taken from a woman aged 25 to 39 with acute COVID-19.

V gene TRBV7-8 combines with J gene TRBJ2-2; 7 positions match TRBD1. The CDR3 contains 14 residues. The ends lost 4 bases at V and 5 bases at J; junction bases unmatched: 4. In germline, CDR1 is SGHVS, CDR2 FQNEAQ. The CDR3 DNA sequence: TGTGCCAGCAGCTCTGGACAGGCTACCGGGGAGCTGTTTTTT. Translating it yields CASSSGQATGELFF.

The CDR3 loop is CASSPRLGGGTPNSYNEQFF. CDR3 DNA: TGTGCCAGCTCACCAAGGTTGGGCGGGGGGACCCCTAACTCCTACAATGAGCAGTTCTTC. The chain links TRBV18 to TRBJ2-1; 8 bases are shared with TRBD2. The germline CDR1 and CDR2 sequences are KGHSH and LQKENI. CDR3 length: 20 residues. V was pared by 2 bases and J by 0 bases, with 15 bases of the junction left unmatched. The whole variable domain, remainder taken from reference TRBV18 and TRBJ2-1, is NAGVMQNPRHLVRRRGQEARLRCSPMKGHSHVYWYRQLPEEGLKFMVYLQKENIIDESGMPKERFSAEFPKEGPSILRIQQVVRGDSAAYFCASSPRLGGGTPNSYNEQFFGPGTRLTVL.

V and J are TRBV10-3 and TRBJ1-2; 7 bases are a match to TRBD1. This CDR3 has 14 residues. Trimming cost V 6 bases and J 7 bases; bases outside gene matches: 11. Germline assignment: CDR1 ENHRY and CDR2 SYGVKD. The CDR3 DNA follows: TGTGCCATCAGCCCCGACAGGGAACTACTTGGCTACACCTTC. The encoded protein is CAISPDRELLGYTF.

The CDR3 DNA follows: TGTGCCACCCGCGACAGGGAATATGGCTACACCTTC. Translated: CATRDREYGYTF. The chain carries TRBV24-1 and TRBJ1-2, with 7 bases matching TRBD1. The CDR3 contains 12 residues. Germline V gene lookup returns CDR1 KGHDR and CDR2 SFDVKD. After removal of 9 bases from V and 5 bases from J, the junction contained 5 bases not matched to a gene.

Only one count was recorded for this clone. The genes are TRBV2 and TRBJ1-2; a possible D gene is TRBD1 (5 bases). Trimming cost V 7 bases and J 6 bases, with 12 bases left between them. Germline V gene sequence: CDR1 SNHLY, CDR2 FYNNEI. The CDR3 loop spans 12 amino acids. CDR3 DNA sequence: TGTGCCAGCAAGGACAATGGCCATGGCTACACCTTC. Protein: CASKDNGHGYTF.

The chain is built from TRBV12-3 or TRBV12-4 and TRBJ2-5; TRBD2 is a possible D gene (6 bases). V was pared by 6 bases and J by 5 bases, with 13 bases between. CDR3 length equals 13 residues. The CDR3 nucleotides read TGTGCCAGCAGCCTGGGGGGTCCGGAGACCCAGTACTTC. It yields the protein CASSLGGPETQYF.

The table lists this clone with a few counts. The CDR3 DNA sequence: TGCGCCAGCAGCCACCCCATATCCGACAGCCACAATCAGCCCCAGCATTTT. Amino acids: CASSHPISDSHNQPQHF. The chain uses TRBV4-3 and TRBJ1-5; D is possibly TRBD1 (5 bases). CDR3 length equals 17 residues. The germline gives CDR1 LGHNA, CDR2 YSLEER. The V and J ends lost 3 bases and 3 bases respectively, with 18 bases between them.

The J gene is TRBJ2-5, the V gene TRBV6-1, with 12 bases aligning to TRBD2. Germline V gene data show CDR1 as MNHNS and CDR2 as SASEGT. The CDR3 has 16 amino acids. The junction had 3 bases not matched to a gene; V was cut back by 1 base and J by 3 bases. Here the CDR3 reads CASSEELAGGKETQYF. CDR3 nucleotide sequence: TGTGCCAGCAGTGAAGAACTAGCGGGGGGTAAAGAGACCCAGTACTTC.